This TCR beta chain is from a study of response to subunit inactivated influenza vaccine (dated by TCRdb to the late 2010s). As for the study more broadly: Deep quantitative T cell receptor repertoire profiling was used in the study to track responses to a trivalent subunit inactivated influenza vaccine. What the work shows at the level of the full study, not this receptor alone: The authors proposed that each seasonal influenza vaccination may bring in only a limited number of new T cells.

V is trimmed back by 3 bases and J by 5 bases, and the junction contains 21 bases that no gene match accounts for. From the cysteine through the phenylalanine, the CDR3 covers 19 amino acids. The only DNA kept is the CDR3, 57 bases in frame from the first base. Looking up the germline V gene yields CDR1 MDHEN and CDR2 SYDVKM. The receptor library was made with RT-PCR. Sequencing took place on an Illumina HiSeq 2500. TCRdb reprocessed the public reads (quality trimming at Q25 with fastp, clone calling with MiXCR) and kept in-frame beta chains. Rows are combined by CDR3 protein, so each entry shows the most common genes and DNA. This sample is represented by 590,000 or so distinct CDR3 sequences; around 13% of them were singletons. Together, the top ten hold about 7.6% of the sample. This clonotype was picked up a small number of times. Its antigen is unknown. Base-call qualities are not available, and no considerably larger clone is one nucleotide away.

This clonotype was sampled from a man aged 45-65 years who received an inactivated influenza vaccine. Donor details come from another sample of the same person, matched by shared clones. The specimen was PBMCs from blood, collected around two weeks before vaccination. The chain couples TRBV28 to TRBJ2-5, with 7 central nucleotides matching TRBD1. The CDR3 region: CASSLGRGGMLDSRETQYF. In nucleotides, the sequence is TGTGCCAGCAGTTTGGGGAGAGGGGGCATGTTGGACTCCAGGGAGACCCAGTACTTC.